The rows below give T cell receptor beta chains drawn from one sample of a study of technical replicates of blood from several donors. Sequenced by immunoSEQ multiplex PCR; TCRdb stores in-frame clones only, minus some. The sample records 75,000 to 100,000 clones, around 96% being singletons. The material sequenced was T cells isolated from PBMCs. Receptors originate from a human donor in good health. The CDR3 runs from the conserved cysteine through the conserved F or W. A D gene is named only where the DNA matches it firmly. For some rows the clone size is stated as once, few or many, or as a class when expanded; others skip it.

TRBJ1-1	NA	TRBV29-1	TRBD1	CSVGTGAVSEAFF	TGCAGCGTTGGGACAGGGGCGGTAAGTGAAGCTTTCTTT
TRBJ2-7	NA	TRBV7-8	TRBD1	CADRTGNYEQYF	TGTGCCGATCGGACAGGGAATTACGAGCAGTACTTC
TRBJ1-4	NA	TRBV10-1	NA	CASSEERGKLFF	TGCGCCAGCAGTGAGGAGAGAGGGAAACTGTTTTTT
TRBJ1-4	NA	TRBV19	NA	CATQYDSTTNEKLFF	TGTGCCACCCAATACGACAGTACAACTAATGAAAAACTGTTTTTT
TRBJ1-4	NA	TRBV6-4	TRBD1	CASSEDRGQKLFF	TGTGCCAGCAGTGAGGACAGGGGGCAAAAACTGTTTTTT
TRBJ2-1	once	TRBV30	NA	CACSPGLGQFF	TGTGCCTGCTCGCCGGGACTGGGGCAGTTCTTC
TRBJ2-3	NA	TRBV19	TRBD2	CASSPLAGWEVDTQYF	TGTGCCAGTAGTCCTTTAGCGGGGTGGGAGGTAGATACGCAGTATTTT
TRBJ1-1	NA	TRBV7-3	NA	CASSLFKNTEAFF	TGTGCCAGCAGCTTATTTAAGAACACTGAAGCTTTCTTT
TRBJ1-2	NA	TRBV27	NA	CASSFSQGNYGYTF	TGTGCCAGCAGTTTTTCCCAGGGCAACTATGGCTACACCTTC
TRBJ1-5	NA	TRBV6-1	NA	CASSPQGNQPQHF	TGTGCCAGCAGTCCACAGGGAAATCAGCCCCAGCATTTT
TRBJ2-7	NA	TRBV5-1	NA	CASSLYPGRGSDEQYF	TGCGCCAGCAGCTTGTATCCTGGCAGGGGAAGCGACGAGCAGTACTTC
TRBJ1-1	NA	TRBV5-1	NA	CASSGGLLNTEAFF	TGCGCCAGCAGCGGGGGACTCCTGAACACTGAAGCTTTCTTT
TRBJ2-1	NA	TRBV6-5	TRBD1	CASSWDRESNEQFF	TGTGCCAGCAGTTGGGACAGGGAATCCAATGAGCAGTTCTTC
TRBJ2-3	NA	TRBV7-3	TRBD1	CASSLKGQSTDTQYF	TGTGCCAGCAGCTTAAAGGGACAGAGCACAGATACGCAGTATTTT